These 7 T cell receptor beta chains originate from one sample sequenced in a study of PD-L1 blockade in urothelial cancer. Time point meaning: pretreatment peripheral blood. Assay: immunoSEQ multiplex PCR; the TCRdb copy retains only in-frame clones and omits some. The data hold under 95,000 clones, with 70% to 90% observed a single time. Specimen: PBMCs, collected around atezolizumab (anti-PD-L1) treatment. These receptors all come from a man in his 60s with urothelial cancer.

This clone showed up just a few times. The rearrangement links TRBV5-1 to TRBJ2-3; a weak D match, TRBD1 (5 bases). V lost 4 bases, J lost 0 bases, and 15 bases lay in between. The CDR3 is 16 amino acids. From germline, CDR1 is SGHRS and CDR2 YFSETQ. Written as DNA, the CDR3 is TGCGCCAGCAGCGCCCAGGGCCCGAGAAGCACAGATACGCAGTATTTT. Its protein is CASSAQGPRSTDTQYF.

The rearrangement joins TRBV18 to TRBJ1-5, with D possibly matching TRBD1 (6 bases). V was clipped by 1 base and J by 1 base, with 17 bases between them. Germline lookup yields CDR1 KGHSH and CDR2 LQKENI. The CDR3 spans 18 residues. The CDR3 region is CASSPRETGSGSNQPQHF. The CDR3 DNA follows: TGTGCCAGCTCACCACGGGAAACAGGGAGTGGAAGCAATCAGCCCCAGCATTTT.

This rearrangement joins TRBV11-3 to TRBJ1-2; 7 bases fit TRBD1. The germline V gene has CDR1 SGHNT and CDR2 YENEEA. The CDR3 sequence is 18 residues long. J lost 4 bases, V lost 7 bases, and 21 bases had no gene match. The CDR3 DNA follows: TGTGCCAGCAAGGGCGGGGGGACAGCCGCGTCCGGAAGCTATGGCTACACCTTC. Residues: CASKGGGTAASGSYGYTF.

The rearrangement joins TRBV28 to TRBJ2-1; 10 positions match TRBD2. This CDR3 has 15 residues. CDR1 is MDHEN and CDR2 is SYDVKM in the germline V gene. V was pared by 2 bases and J by 4 bases, with 2 bases of the junction left unmatched. The DNA of the CDR3 is TGTGCCAGCAGTTTAGTAGCGGGAGGTTACAATGAGCAGTTCTTC. This gives the protein CASSLVAGGYNEQFF.

This clone was observed once. The V and J genes are TRBV4-2 and TRBJ2-1; 7 nucleotides line up with TRBD2. The CDR3 length is 18 residues. The J segment lost 0 bases and the V segment lost 4 bases, leaving 12 bases of the junction unmatched. The germline V gene encodes CDR1 LGHNA and CDR2 YNFKEQ. DNA for the CDR3: TGTGCCAGCAGCCTCTCCCTGGGGGGGAGTATCTCCTACAATGAGCAGTTCTTC. It is translated as CASSLSLGGSISYNEQFF.

The CDR3: CASSRSTGARVSPEQYF. The CDR3 DNA reads TGCGCCAGCAGCCGGTCGACAGGGGCTCGTGTATCGCCCGAGCAGTACTTC. The genes are TRBV5-1 and TRBJ2-7; 8 bases are shared with TRBD1. The germline V gene encodes CDR1 SGHRS and CDR2 YFSETQ. The V gene end was trimmed by 4 bases and the J gene end by 6 bases; junction bases not matched to a gene: 18. The CDR3 totals 17 residues. Full variable domain (outside the CDR3, taken from reference TRBV5-1 and TRBJ2-7): KAGVTQTPRYLIKTRGQQVTLSCSPISGHRSVSWYQQTPGQGLQFLFEYFSETQRNKGNFPGRFSGRQFSNSRSEMNVSTLELGDSALYLCASSRSTGARVSPEQYFGPGTRLTVT.

The rearrangement links TRBV7-8 to TRBJ1-2, with unresolved D. Trimming pared 4 bases from V and 8 bases from J, leaving 11 bases between. Germline CDR1 reads SGHVS; CDR2 reads FQNEAQ. The CDR3 runs 12 residues. The DNA of the CDR3 is TGTGCCAGCAGCTCAGGCAAAGGCGGCTACACCTTC. Translation gives CASSSGKGGYTF. The full variable domain, completed using reference TRBV7-8 and TRBJ1-2, is GAGVSQSPRYKVAKRGQDVALRCDPISGHVSLFWYQQALGQGPEFLTYFQNEAQLDKSGLPSDRFFAERPEGSVSTLKIQRTQQEDSAVYLCASSSGKGGYTFGSGTRLTVV.